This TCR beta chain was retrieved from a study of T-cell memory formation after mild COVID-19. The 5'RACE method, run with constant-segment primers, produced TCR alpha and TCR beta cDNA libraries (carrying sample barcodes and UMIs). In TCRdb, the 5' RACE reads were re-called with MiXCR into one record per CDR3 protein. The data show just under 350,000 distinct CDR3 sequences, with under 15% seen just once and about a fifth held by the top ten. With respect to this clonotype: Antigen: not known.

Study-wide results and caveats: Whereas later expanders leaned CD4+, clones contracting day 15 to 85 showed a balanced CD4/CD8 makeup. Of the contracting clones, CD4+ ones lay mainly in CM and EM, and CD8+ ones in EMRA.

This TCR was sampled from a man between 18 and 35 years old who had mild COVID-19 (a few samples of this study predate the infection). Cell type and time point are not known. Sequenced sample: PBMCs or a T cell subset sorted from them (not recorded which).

The CDR3 bases are TGTGCCAGCAGTTACCTGGACAGGGTTCACTATGGCTACACCTTC. Translation gives CASSYLDRVHYGYTF. V and J are TRBV6-5 and TRBJ1-2; TRBD1 agrees at 8 bases. The J segment lost 3 bases and the V segment lost 2 bases, leaving 5 bases of the junction unmatched. This CDR3 comprises 15 residues. Germline loops: CDR1 MNHEY, CDR2 SVGAGI.